The 2 T cell receptor beta chains presented below share a single source sample, sequenced in a study of cytomegalovirus exposure and HLA in healthy donors. The PCR employed 60 Vbeta primers together with 13 Jbeta primers. Sequenced by immunoSEQ multiplex PCR; TCRdb stores in-frame clones only, minus some. The sample contains over 150,000 clones, just over 75% of which appear only once. The specimen was PBMCs. All receptors come from a woman younger than 45 in good health and CMV-seropositive.

The V gene is TRBV19, the J gene TRBJ1-1; TRBD1 might be the D (5 bases). Between the trimmed V and J ends, which lost 7 bases and 1 base, there was a span of 10 bases. Germline-derived CDR1 and CDR2 are LNHDA and SQIVND (reference sequence). The CDR3 runs to 13 residues. The CDR3 DNA reads as TGTGCCAGTACCGAACAGGCGAACACTGAAGCTTTCTTT. Translated: CASTEQANTEAFF.

The V call is TRBV4-1, the J call TRBJ2-3; a possible D gene is TRBD1 (5 bases). Per the germline V gene, CDR1 is MGHRA and CDR2 is YSYEKL. V was trimmed by 5 bases and J by 1 base, leaving 13 bases between them. The CDR3 spans 15 residues. CDR3 sequence: CASSFGLGGTDTQYF. Here the CDR3 DNA reads TGCGCCAGCAGCTTCGGGCTAGGGGGCACAGATACGCAGTATTTT.